This T cell receptor beta chain was retrieved from a study of beta chain features in type 1 diabetes. This clone was picked up a small number of times. Its antigen is unidentified. Study-level results: Within patients, naive, central memory and Treg TCRB repertoires seemed more similar than within healthy donors.

Every bit of the isolated RNA underwent reverse transcription, so sequencing read expressed TCRB transcripts. Several million reads per sample on average were obtained from naive, central memory and regulatory T cell samples. Produced via immunoSEQ multiplex PCR; TCRdb's table is partial and in-frame only. The repertoire includes fewer than 250,000 clones, over 7.5% of them detected once, and 0.034% sits in the top ten. CDR3 length: 13 amino acids. V dropped 4 bases and J dropped 10 bases, with 17 bases sitting between them. Germline V gene data show CDR1 as MNHNY and CDR2 as SVGAGI (reference sequence).

The material sequenced was naive CD4+ T cells from blood. The source is a woman under 30 in good health. V gene TRBV6-6 combines with J gene TRBJ2-7; D unresolved. CDR3 region: CASSSALPYIQYF. The CDR3 DNA reads as TGTGCCAGCAGTTCCGCCCTTCCCTATATCCAGTACTTC.